These T cell receptor beta chains were read from a single sample in a study of technical replicates of blood from several donors. Some clones are missing from TCRdb's copy, which holds only in-frame ones; the method was immunoSEQ multiplex PCR. The sample consists of 50,000 to 65,000 clones, about nine tenths of them appearing once. Specimen: PBMCs. The receptors come from a human donor in good health. Some clones in this sample may be carry-over from other donors' samples. The CDR3 runs from the conserved cysteine through the conserved F or W. The D gene is left open where the match is weak. The size of a clone is reported for some rows only, either as once, few or many, or as a class for expanded clones.

j_call v_call d_call clone_size cdr3_nt cdr3_aa
TRBJ1-1 TRBV11-2 NA NA TGTGCCAGCAGCCCTACAGGCAACACTGAAGCTTTCTTT CASSPTGNTEAFF
TRBJ2-7 TRBV30 TRBD2 NA TGTGCCTGGGGAAACGGACTAGCGGGACTCTCCTACGAGCAGTACTTC CAWGNGLAGLSYEQYF
TRBJ2-2 TRBV5-1 NA NA TGCGCCAGCAGCTGGGGCCTCCCCGGGGAGCTGTTTTTT CASSWGLPGELFF
TRBJ2-3 TRBV7-9 NA NA TGTGCCAGCAGCTCCCCCGGGACTTCCCCCATCCAGTATTTT CASSSPGTSPIQYF
TRBJ1-2 TRBV5-4 TRBD1 NA TGTGCCAGCAGCTGGGGACAGTCTAACTATGGCTACACCTTC CASSWGQSNYGYTF
TRBJ2-5 TRBV15 NA NA TGTGCCACCAGCAGAATCAGGGGCGGAGAGACCCAGTACTTC CATSRIRGGETQYF
TRBJ2-5 TRBV5-1 TRBD2 NA TGCGCCAGCGCCTTACTTGGTGCGGGGGGGTACCAAGAGACCCAGTACTTC CASALLGAGGYQETQYF
TRBJ1-1 TRBV7-9 NA NA TGTGCCAGCAGTCGACCTACTGGACAGAACACTGAAGCTTTCTTT CASSRPTGQNTEAFF
TRBJ1-4 TRBV4-1 NA NA TGCGCCAGCAGCCAAGATGGCCTAACTAATGAAAAACTGTTTTTT CASSQDGLTNEKLFF
TRBJ2-7 TRBV2 NA NA TGTGCCAGTAGACAGGCCTACGAGCAGTACTTC CASRQAYEQYF
TRBJ1-4 TRBV5-3 TRBD1 NA TGTGCCAGACCTCTAAACAGGGGACATGGTGAAAAACTGTTTTTT CARPLNRGHGEKLFF
TRBJ1-2 TRBV4-1 NA few TGCGCCAGCAGCCAAGGGTCCAGGGTTACGGGTTCGTATGGCTACACCTTC CASSQGSRVTGSYGYTF
TRBJ2-3 TRBV7-9 NA NA TGTGCCAGCAGCTTGACAGGAGCTAGCACAGATACGCAGTATTTT CASSLTGASTDTQYF
TRBJ2-7 TRBV19 TRBD2 NA TGTGCCAGTAGTATAGTTCTAGCGGGAGACGAGCAGTACTTC CASSIVLAGDEQYF
TRBJ1-2 TRBV7-8 NA NA TGTGCCAGCACCCTTATGGGGCAGGGCCTTCCTGGCTACACCTTC CASTLMGQGLPGYTF
TRBJ2-7 TRBV4-2 NA NA TGTGCCAGCAGCTCGCCGGAAGGAGCGGGCTACGAGCAGTACTTC CASSSPEGAGYEQYF
TRBJ2-5 TRBV5-6 TRBD2 NA TGTGCCAGCAGTTTGACTAGCGGGAGCATCCTCCAAGAGACCCAGTACTTC CASSLTSGSILQETQYF
TRBJ1-6 TRBV15 TRBD1 NA TGTGCCACCAGCAACCCGGACAGGGGGACTTCACCCCTCCACTTT CATSNPDRGTSPLHF
TRBJ1-4 TRBV7-2 TRBD1 NA TGTGCCAGCAGCCCGGGACAGAGGGTGGAAAAACTGTTTTTT CASSPGQRVEKLFF
TRBJ2-1 TRBV4-1 TRBD1 once TGCGCCAGCAGCCAAGTACAGGGGTCCTACAATGAGCAGTTCTTC CASSQVQGSYNEQFF
TRBJ1-2 TRBV5-1 TRBD1 NA TGCGCCAGCAGCTTGAATACAGGGGTAGTAGATGGCTACACCTTC CASSLNTGVVDGYTF
TRBJ2-5 TRBV6-6 NA NA TGTGCCAGCAGTTACTCTAAAGAGACCCAGTACTTC CASSYSKETQYF
TRBJ2-2 TRBV7-8 TRBD1 NA TGTGCCAGCAGCCAGCGTGGGACAGGGGTCCCTTTCACCGGGGAGCTGTTTTTT CASSQRGTGVPFTGELFF
TRBJ2-6 TRBV7-2 NA NA TGTGCCAGCAGCCCAGGCCCATCTGGGGCCAACGTCCTGACTTTC CASSPGPSGANVLTF
TRBJ2-5 TRBV7-9 TRBD2 NA TGTGCCAGCAGCCCCGAGCGGGGGGAGGTCTTTGAGGAGACCCAGTACTTC CASSPERGEVFEETQYF
TRBJ2-3 TRBV12-5 TRBD2 NA TGTGCTAGTGGCTCTACCGGGGGGGGCCGCACAGATACGCAGTATTTT CASGSTGGGRTDTQYF